This TCR beta chain was identified in a study of blood T cell repertoires in COVID-19. At the level of the study: T cells, B-cell-depleted T cells, or PBMCs provided the cDNA or gDNA that served as material.

Authors' processing steps: Estimated nucleated cell counts came from reference gene primer amplification. The data were produced by immunoSEQ multiplex PCR, yet TCRdb's version contains in-frame clones alone and is incomplete. V and J calls plus clone size are reproduced from that table; the DNA served to infer D and trimming. Of 120,000 to 150,000 clones in the sample, 84% were seen once. Trimming at V came to 5 bases and at J to 9 bases, leaving 10 bases not matched to a gene. Germline V gene sequence: CDR1 MNHEY, CDR2 SMNVEV (reference sequence). CDR3 length equals 14 residues. The chain couples TRBV27 to TRBJ2-7; TRBD1 aligns across 10 bases. The sample taken for sequencing was peripheral blood. The receptor was isolated from a man aged 25 to 45 with COVID-19, enrolled during active disease. The CDR3 is CASSVGTGAPRQYF. The CDR3 region has the DNA TGTGCCAGCAGTGTCGGGACAGGGGCCCCACGGCAGTACTTC.